This TCR beta chain derives from a study of vaccination effects on CD4 cells after COVID-19. This CDR3 comprises 15 residues. Trimming cost V 3 bases and J 2 bases; bases outside gene matches: 4. CDR1 is SGHDT and CDR2 is YYEEEE in the germline V gene. Using immunoSEQ multiplex PCR, the repertoire was profiled, and TCRdb retains in-frame clones only, with some absent. The table has around 40,000 clones, approximately 67% seen once. Following culture for approximately ten days, CD4+ T cells were isolated. Broader study findings: Nearly all vaccine-induced clones in healthy recipients recognized only SARS-CoV-2.

Comment on this clone: What it recognizes is unknown.

The receptor's source is a human donor who received a COVID-19 vaccine. Sequenced material: CD4+ T cells from PBMCs cultured without peptide, taken before COVID-19 vaccination. The chain is built from TRBV5-6 and TRBJ2-2, with 7 bases lining up with TRBD2. For the CDR3, the DNA is TGTGCCAGCAGCTCTGGACTAGGAAACACCGGGGAGCTGTTTTTT. Its translation is CASSSGLGNTGELFF.